This TCR beta chain came from a study of beta chain features in type 1 diabetes. Study results and limitations: The study found fewer insertions and more deletions at VDJ junctions in type 1 diabetes patients.

Sequenced material consisted of expressed TCRB transcripts (all of the isolated RNA was reverse transcribed). The repertoire was sequenced with immunoSEQ multiplex PCR; TCRdb's copy has only in-frame clones and lacks some. The repertoire holds around 150,000 clones, around 8% seen once, with almost 0.65% in the top ten. Germline CDR1 is MNHEY and CDR2 is SMNVEV (reference sequence). CDR3 length: 17 residues. V lost 6 bases, J lost 2 bases, and 21 bases lay in between. A remark on this clone: The antigen is unknown.

This rearrangement joins TRBV27 to TRBJ2-3; D remains ambiguous. The sample comprised central memory CD4+ T cells from blood. The source is a man in his late teens or twenties in good health. CDR3 in DNA: TGTGCCAGCAGCCCACTGCTACGCCCGATCCCCACAGATACGCAGTATTTT. Translating it yields CASSPLLRPIPTDTQYF.